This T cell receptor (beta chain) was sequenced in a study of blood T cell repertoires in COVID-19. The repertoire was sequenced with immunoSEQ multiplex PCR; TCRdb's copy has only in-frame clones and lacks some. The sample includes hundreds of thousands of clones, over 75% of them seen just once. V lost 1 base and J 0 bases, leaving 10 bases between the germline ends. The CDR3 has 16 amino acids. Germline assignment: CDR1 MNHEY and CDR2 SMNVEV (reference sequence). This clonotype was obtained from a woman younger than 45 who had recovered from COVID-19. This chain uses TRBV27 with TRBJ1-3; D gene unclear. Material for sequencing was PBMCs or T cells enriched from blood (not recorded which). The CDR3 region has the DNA TGTGCCAGCAGTTTATTTCCCCCTTACTCTGGAAACACCATATATTTT. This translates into CASSLFPPYSGNTIYF.